This passage covers 18 T cell receptor beta chains from one sample sequenced in a study of blood T cell repertoires in COVID-19. Measured with immunoSEQ multiplex PCR; TCRdb has only the in-frame clones, and not every one. Of about 27,000 clones in the sample, around two thirds were seen once. Sequencing input: peripheral blood. The receptors originated from a man in his 60s with active or convalescent COVID-19.

In its sample, this clone was seen a few times. The chain couples TRBV10-1 to TRBJ2-7; possible D gene TRBD1, 6 bases. The germline V gene has CDR1 WNHNN and CDR2 SYGVQD (reference sequence). CDR3 length equals 13 residues. Between the trimmed V and J ends, which lost 8 bases and 1 base, there was a span of 12 bases. CDR3 region: CASARGPSYEQYF. In DNA form, the CDR3 reads TGCGCCAGCGCCAGGGGCCCTTCCTACGAGCAGTACTTC.

This clone was seen just once. The genes are TRBV13 and TRBJ2-1, with 8 bases fitting TRBD2. Germline V gene sequence: CDR1 PRHDT, CDR2 FYEKMQ (reference sequence). This CDR3 is built from 15 residues. The V and J ends lost 5 bases and 7 bases, in that order; junction bases with no gene match: 10. The CDR3: CASSVSWTSWNEQFF. The CDR3 DNA reads TGTGCCAGCAGCGTAAGTTGGACTAGCTGGAATGAGCAGTTCTTC.

The chain recombines TRBV28 with TRBJ1-2; possibly TRBD1 for D (6 bases). CDR1 MDHEN and CDR2 SYDVKM come from the germline V gene. The V end lost 6 bases, the J end lost 1 base, and 12 bases lay between the germline ends. This CDR3 has 14 residues. The CDR3 is CASSYRTVNYGYTF. CDR3 nucleotide sequence: TGTGCCAGCAGCTACAGGACAGTTAACTATGGCTACACCTTC.

The V call is TRBV2, the J call TRBJ2-7; 13 nucleotides agree with TRBD2. The germline V gene encodes CDR1 SNHLY and CDR2 FYNNEI. The CDR3 contains 18 residues. After removal of 7 bases from V and 0 bases from J, the junction contained 12 bases not matched to a gene. CDR3 in DNA: TGTGCCAGCACCAAGACCCGACTAGCGGGAGGTCTCTCCTACGAGCAGTACTTC. Protein sequence: CASTKTRLAGGLSYEQYF.

CDR3 protein: CASSEASASADYEQYF. DNA for the CDR3: TGTGCCAGCAGTGAAGCATCGGCTAGCGCCGACTACGAGCAGTACTTC. The V gene is TRBV6-1, the J gene TRBJ2-7; weak D call: TRBD2 (6 bases). Germline V gene lookup returns CDR1 MNHNS and CDR2 SASEGT. V lost 0 bases and J 3 bases, leaving 15 bases between the germline ends. The CDR3 runs to 16 residues.

In its sample, this clone is medium-sized. J is TRBJ2-1 and V is TRBV6-5; D is uncertain. Trimming stripped 0 bases from V and 4 bases from J, with 7 bases between. This CDR3 spans 14 amino acids. Germline lookup yields CDR1 MNHEY and CDR2 SVGAGI. CDR3 residues: CASSYSRVYNEQFF. CDR3 in DNA: TGTGCCAGCAGTTACTCCCGGGTGTACAATGAGCAGTTCTTC.

The CDR3: CASSPDRVSYTIYF. The CDR3 DNA is TGTGCCAGCAGCCCCGACAGGGTATCCTACACCATATATTTT. The chain links TRBV9 to TRBJ1-3; 7 bases map to TRBD1. This CDR3 has 14 residues. After removal of 4 bases from V and 8 bases from J, the junction contained 9 bases not matched to a gene. Germline CDR1 reads SGDLS; CDR2 reads YYNGEE.

This clone was recorded a few times. The chain couples TRBV5-4 to TRBJ1-2, with a weak D call TRBD1 (6 bases). From germline, CDR1 is SGHNT and CDR2 YYREEE (reference sequence). The CDR3 loop spans 13 amino acids. Trimming stripped 5 bases from V and 8 bases from J, with 16 bases between. CDR3 in DNA: TGTGCCAGCAGTTACGACAGGACTCGAGGCTACACCTTC. This encodes CASSYDRTRGYTF.

This clone was counted between two and nine times. The chain uses TRBV7-3 and TRBJ2-1, with D perhaps TRBD2 (5 bases). The CDR3 sequence is 13 residues long. Germline CDR1 reads SGHTA; CDR2 reads FQGTGA. V gave up 5 bases and J gave up 8 bases, with 13 bases separating them. In DNA, the CDR3 is TGTGCCAGCAGCGAGCGGAGGTGGGATGAGCAGTTCTTC. Amino acids: CASSERRWDEQFF.

The J gene is TRBJ1-2, the V gene TRBV4-1; TRBD1 aligns across 7 bases. The ends lost 4 bases at V and 0 bases at J; junction bases unmatched: 8. CDR1 is MGHRA and CDR2 is YSYEKL in the germline V gene. This CDR3 is built from 16 residues. This chain's CDR3 is CASSRLGTEANYGYTF. The CDR3 nucleotides are TGCGCCAGCAGCCGCCTAGGGACAGAAGCTAACTATGGCTACACCTTC.

The table lists this clone with a few counts. The gene calls are TRBV12-5 and TRBJ2-5, with no clear D. V lost 3 bases and J 7 bases, leaving 6 bases between the germline ends. Germline V gives CDR1 LGHNT, CDR2 FRNRAP. The CDR3 has 11 amino acids. The CDR3 protein is CASGLAGTQYF. The CDR3 nucleotides are TGTGCTAGTGGTTTAGCAGGGACCCAGTACTTC.

This clone showed up just once. The chain has TRBV20-1 and TRBJ2-5; D may be TRBD2 (6 bases). The V gene lost 6 bases and the J gene lost 5 bases, with 10 bases spanning the gap. The CDR3 runs 11 residues. In germline, CDR1 is DFQATT, CDR2 SNEGSKA (reference sequence). DNA of the CDR3: TGCAGTGCCGCTCTAGCGGAGACCCAGTACTTC. Its translation: CSAALAETQYF.

This sequence joins TRBV13 and TRBJ1-5, with unresolved D. V was cut by 5 bases and J by 3 bases, with 5 bases left in between. Germline V CDR1 and CDR2: PRHDT, FYEKMQ (reference sequence). The CDR3 has 12 amino acids. CDR3 coding DNA: TGTGCCAGCAGCGGGCACAATCAGCCCCAGCATTTT. Translated: CASSGHNQPQHF. The whole variable domain, remainder taken from reference TRBV13 and TRBJ1-5, is AAGVIQSPRHLIKEKRETATLKCYPIPRHDTVYWYQQGPGQDPQFLISFYEKMQSDKGSIPDRFSAQQFSDYHSELNMSSLELGDSALYFCASSGHNQPQHFGDGTRLSIL.

On this clone: A read error may account for a junction end that differs from germline. The chain uses TRBV19 and TRBJ1-6; D is perhaps TRBD1 (6 bases). This CDR3 region has 12 residues. Germline CDR1 is LNHDA and CDR2 is SQIVND (reference sequence). CDR3 in DNA: TGTGCCAGTAGTGTAGACAGGCTTGTCTACCACTTT. This encodes CASSVDRLVYHF.

This clone is classed as medium-sized (0.01 to 0.1%). V gene TRBV29-1 combines with J gene TRBJ1-2, with TRBD1 matching 8 bases. The V segment lost 7 bases and the J segment 6 bases; nucleotides outside the gene matches: 10. This CDR3 has 13 residues. The germline CDR1 and CDR2 sequences are SQVTM and ANQGSEA. DNA for the CDR3: TGCAGCGCCGACGGGACAGGAAGAAATGGCTACACCTTC. This encodes CSADGTGRNGYTF.

The V and J genes are TRBV30 and TRBJ2-6; no clear D. This CDR3 is 15 amino acids long. CDR1 and CDR2 (germline): GTSNPN, SVGIG (reference sequence). V lost 0 bases, J lost 3 bases, and 9 bases lay in between. CDR3 in amino acids: CAWSVESSGANVLTF. The DNA for the CDR3 is TGTGCCTGGAGTGTAGAGTCGAGTGGGGCCAACGTCCTGACTTTC.

This clone was observed a single time. The chain combines TRBV19 with TRBJ1-2; no firm D call. V lost 7 bases to trimming and J lost 2 bases, with 11 bases between them. The CDR3 covers 13 residues. Germline assignment: CDR1 LNHDA and CDR2 SQIVND (reference sequence). The CDR3, as DNA: TGTGCCAGTAAGGAGCTCGGCAACTATGGCTACACCTTC. Its translation is CASKELGNYGYTF. Supplemented by reference TRBV19 and TRBJ1-2, the full variable domain reads DGGITQSPKYLFRKEGQNVTLSCEQNLNHDAMYWYRQDPGQGLRLIYYSQIVNDFQKGDIAEGYSVSREKKESFPLTVTSAQKNPTAFYLCASKELGNYGYTFGSGTRLTVV.

CDR3 loop: CASSLIGSGGIDYEQYF. DNA for the CDR3: TGTGCCAGCAGCCTCATCGGGTCAGGGGGTATCGACTACGAGCAGTACTTC. V gene TRBV2 combines with J gene TRBJ2-7; 7 bases agree with TRBD1. Germline CDR1 reads SNHLY; CDR2 reads FYNNEI. The junction had 17 bases not matched to a gene; V was cut back by 6 bases and J by 3 bases. This CDR3 region has 17 residues. The full variable domain, in which reference TRBV2 and TRBJ2-7 provide the parts outside the CDR3, is EPEVTQTPSHQVTQMGQEVILRCVPISNHLYFYWYRQILGQKVEFLVSFYNNEISEKSEIFDDQFSVERPDGSNFTLKIRSTKLEDSAMYFCASSLIGSGGIDYEQYFGPGTRLTVT.